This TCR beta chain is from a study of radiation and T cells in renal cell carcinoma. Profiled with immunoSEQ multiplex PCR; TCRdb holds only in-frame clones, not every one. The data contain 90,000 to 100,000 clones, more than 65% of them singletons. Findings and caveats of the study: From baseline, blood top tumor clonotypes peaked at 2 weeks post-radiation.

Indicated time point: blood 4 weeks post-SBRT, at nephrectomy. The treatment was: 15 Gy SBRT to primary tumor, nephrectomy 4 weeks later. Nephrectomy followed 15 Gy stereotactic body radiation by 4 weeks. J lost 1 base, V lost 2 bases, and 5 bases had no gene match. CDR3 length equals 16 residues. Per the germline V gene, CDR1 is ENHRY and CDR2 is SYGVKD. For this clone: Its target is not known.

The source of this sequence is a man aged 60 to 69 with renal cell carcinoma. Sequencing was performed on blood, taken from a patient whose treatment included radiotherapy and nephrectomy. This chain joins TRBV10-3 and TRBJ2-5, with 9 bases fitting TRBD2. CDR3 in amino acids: CAISEGIAGAQETQYF. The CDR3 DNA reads TGTGCCATCAGTGAGGGAATAGCGGGAGCCCAAGAGACCCAGTACTTC.